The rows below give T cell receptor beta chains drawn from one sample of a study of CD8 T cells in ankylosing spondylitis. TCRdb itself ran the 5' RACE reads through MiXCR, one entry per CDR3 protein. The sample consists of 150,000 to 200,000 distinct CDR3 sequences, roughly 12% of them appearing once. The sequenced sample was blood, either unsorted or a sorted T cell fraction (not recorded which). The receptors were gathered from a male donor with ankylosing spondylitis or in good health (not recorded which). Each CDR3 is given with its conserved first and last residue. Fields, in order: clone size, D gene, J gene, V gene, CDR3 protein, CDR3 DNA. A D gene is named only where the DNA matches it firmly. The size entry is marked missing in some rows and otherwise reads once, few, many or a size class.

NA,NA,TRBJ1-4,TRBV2,CASEGRVATNGKLFF,TGTGCCAGCGAAGGCCGAGTTGCAACTAATGGAAAACTGTTTTTT
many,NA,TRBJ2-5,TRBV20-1,CSASSGKETQYF,TGCAGTGCTAGCTCTGGGAAGGAGACCCAGTACTTC
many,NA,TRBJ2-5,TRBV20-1,CSATGNQETQYF,TGCAGTGCTACCGGAAACCAAGAGACCCAGTACTTC
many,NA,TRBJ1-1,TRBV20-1,CSAPASGGAFF,TGCAGTGCCCCTGCCAGTGGGGGAGCTTTCTTT
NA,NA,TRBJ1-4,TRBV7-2,CASSLGKGGLFF,TGTGCCAGCAGCTTAGGAAAGGGAGGGCTGTTTTTT
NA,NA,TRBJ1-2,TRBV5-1,CASRQGPLDYGYTF,TGCGCCAGCAGACAGGGACCCTTGGACTATGGCTACACCTTC
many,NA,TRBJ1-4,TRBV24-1,CATSDSGKLFF,TGTGCCACCAGTGATTCGGGAAAACTGTTTTTT
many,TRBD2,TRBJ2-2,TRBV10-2,CASSERRGGTGELFF,TGCGCCAGCAGTGAGAGGCGGGGGGGCACCGGGGAGCTGTTTTTT
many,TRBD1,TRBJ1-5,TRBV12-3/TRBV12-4,CASSAGGAGPQHF,TGTGCCAGCAGTGCAGGGGGCGCGGGGCCCCAGCATTTT
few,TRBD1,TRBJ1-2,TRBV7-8,CASSLGGTAYGYTF,TGTGCCAGCAGCTTAGGTGGGACAGCTTATGGCTACACCTTC
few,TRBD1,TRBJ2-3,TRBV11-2,CASSSTGTGVYTQYF,TGTGCCAGCAGCTCGACCGGGACAGGGGTATATACGCAGTATTTT
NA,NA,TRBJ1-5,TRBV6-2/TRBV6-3,CASRASVGAGAGYSNQPQHF,TGTGCCAGCAGGGCGAGCGTTGGGGCAGGGGCAGGCTATAGCAATCAGCCCCAGCATTTT
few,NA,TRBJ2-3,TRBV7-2,CASSLTRFGQYF,TGTGCCAGCAGTTTGACTAGGTTCGGGCAGTATTTT
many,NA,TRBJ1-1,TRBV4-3,CASSQVASNTEAFF,TGCGCCAGCAGCCAAGTCGCTTCGAACACTGAAGCTTTCTTT
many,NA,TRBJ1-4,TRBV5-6,CASSFWGNLATNEKLFF,TGTGCCAGCAGCTTTTGGGGTAACCTCGCAACTAATGAAAAACTGTTTTTT
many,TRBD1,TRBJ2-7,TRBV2,CASRHGQGRFNEQYF,TGTGCCAGCAGGCACGGACAGGGTCGCTTCAACGAGCAGTACTTC
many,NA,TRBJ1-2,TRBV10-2,CASSDRHEAYYGYTF,TGCGCCAGCAGTGATAGACATGAGGCCTACTATGGCTACACCTTC
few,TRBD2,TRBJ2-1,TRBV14,CASSQPTSGGPYNEQFF,TGTGCCAGCAGCCAGCCGACTAGCGGGGGCCCGTACAATGAGCAGTTCTTC
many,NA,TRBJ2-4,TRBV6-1,CASTPDRAKNIQYF,TGTGCCAGCACCCCTGACAGAGCCAAAAACATTCAGTACTTC
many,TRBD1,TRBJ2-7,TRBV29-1,CSVEDRDVAYEQYF,TGCAGCGTTGAGGACAGGGACGTCGCCTACGAGCAGTACTTC
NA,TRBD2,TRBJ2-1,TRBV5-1,CASSPETGTSWIF,TGCGCCAGCAGCCCAGAAACCGGGACTAGCTGGATCTTC
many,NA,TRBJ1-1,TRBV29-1,CSVVERGGGTEAFF,TGCAGCGTTGTTGAAAGGGGTGGCGGCACTGAAGCTTTCTTT
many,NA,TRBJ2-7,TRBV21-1,CASSGRSSDRGHRYEQYF,TGTGCCAGCAGCGGCCGTAGTAGTGATAGGGGGCATAGGTACGAGCAGTACTTC
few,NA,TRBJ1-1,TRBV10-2,CASSEPGPPVLAEAFF,TGCGCCAGCAGTGAGCCGGGACCCCCGGTCCTGGCTGAAGCTTTCTTT
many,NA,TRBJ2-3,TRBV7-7,CASSPGLGGADTQYF,TGTGCCAGCAGCCCCGGACTCGGAGGAGCAGATACGCAGTATTTT
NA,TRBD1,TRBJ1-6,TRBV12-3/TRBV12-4,CASSLSRTGSSPLHF,TGTGCCAGCAGTTTATCTCGGACAGGGAGCTCACCCCTCCACTTT
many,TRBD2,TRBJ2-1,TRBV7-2,CASSWGLAGNNEQFF,TGTGCCAGCAGCTGGGGACTAGCGGGCAACAATGAGCAGTTCTTC
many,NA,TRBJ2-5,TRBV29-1,CSVIRGETQYF,TGCAGCGTTATCAGGGGAGAGACCCAGTACTTC
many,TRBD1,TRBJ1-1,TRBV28,CASKDRGNTEAFF,TGTGCCAGCAAAGACAGGGGGAACACTGAAGCTTTCTTT
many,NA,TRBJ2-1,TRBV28,CASSLLGPGGTAVYNEQFF,TGTGCCAGCAGTTTACTCGGTCCAGGAGGGACAGCCGTATACAATGAGCAGTTCTTC
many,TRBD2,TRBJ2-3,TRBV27,CASSLLGGSPKDTQYF,TGTGCCAGCAGTTTATTGGGCGGGAGTCCCAAAGATACGCAGTATTTT
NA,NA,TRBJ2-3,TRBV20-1,CSARDNGRAATDTQYF,TGCAGTGCTAGAGATAATGGCAGGGCCGCCACAGATACGCAGTATTTT
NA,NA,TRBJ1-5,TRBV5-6,CASSQFSEGLNTVSQHF,TGTGCCAGCAGCCAGTTCTCGGAGGGGCTTAATACGGTGTCCCAGCATTTT
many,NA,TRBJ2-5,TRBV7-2,CASSLYQETQYF,TGTGCCAGCAGCTTATACCAAGAGACCCAGTACTTC
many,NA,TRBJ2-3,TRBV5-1,CASSLAQGTDTQYF,TGCGCCAGCAGCTTGGCACAGGGAACAGATACGCAGTATTTT
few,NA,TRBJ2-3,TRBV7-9,CASNSAAGQPADTQYF,TGTGCCAGCAATTCCGCCGCCGGGCAACCCGCAGATACGCAGTATTTT
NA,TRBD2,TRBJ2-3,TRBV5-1,CASSPTRGAGGTDTQYF,TGCGCCAGCAGCCCTACACGAGGAGCGGGGGGCACAGATACGCAGTATTTT
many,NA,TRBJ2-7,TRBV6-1,CASSLTQGTYEQYF,TGTGCCAGCAGTCTTACGCAGGGCACCTACGAGCAGTACTTC
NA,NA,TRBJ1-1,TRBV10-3,CAISESAGVKNTEAFF,TGTGCCATCAGTGAGTCGGCAGGGGTGAAGAACACTGAAGCTTTCTTT
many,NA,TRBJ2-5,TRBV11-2,CASSIGQRETQYF,TGTGCCAGCAGCATCGGACAGAGAGAGACCCAGTACTTC
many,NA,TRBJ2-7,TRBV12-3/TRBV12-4,CASSLTGRPYEQYF,TGTGCCAGCAGTTTAACCGGGAGACCCTACGAGCAGTACTTC
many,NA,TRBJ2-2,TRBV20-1,CSAREHGQQKNTGELFF,TGCAGTGCTAGAGAGCACGGACAGCAAAAGAACACCGGGGAGCTGTTTTTT
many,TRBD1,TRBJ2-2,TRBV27,CASQSPYRQGSTGELFF,TGTGCCAGTCAGTCGCCGTACCGACAGGGTAGCACCGGGGAGCTGTTTTTT
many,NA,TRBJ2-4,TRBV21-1,CASSKVLARGLVRNIQYF,TGTGCCAGCAGCAAAGTCCTGGCCAGGGGATTAGTGAGAAACATTCAGTACTTC
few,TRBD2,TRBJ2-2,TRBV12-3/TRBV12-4,CASRSGGGANTGELFF,TGTGCCAGTAGATCCGGGGGAGGGGCGAACACCGGGGAGCTGTTTTTT
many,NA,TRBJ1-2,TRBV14,CASSQLTDNYGYTF,TGTGCCAGCAGCCAATTGACAGACAACTATGGCTACACCTTC
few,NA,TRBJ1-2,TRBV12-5,CASVGGLGSYTF,TGTGCTAGTGTAGGGGGGCTAGGAAGCTACACCTTC
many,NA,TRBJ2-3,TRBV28,CASSLVSTGSTDTQYF,TGTGCCAGCAGTTTAGTGAGTACAGGGAGCACAGATACGCAGTATTTT
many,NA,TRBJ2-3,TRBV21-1,CASTRTSGGGDTQYF,TGTGCCAGCACCCGGACTAGCGGGGGTGGAGATACGCAGTATTTT
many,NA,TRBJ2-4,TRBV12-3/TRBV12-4,CASSMTGENIQYF,TGTGCCAGCAGTATGACCGGGGAGAACATTCAGTACTTC
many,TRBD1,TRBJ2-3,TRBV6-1,CASTGQGAGTDTQYF,TGTGCCAGCACGGGACAGGGGGCTGGCACAGATACGCAGTATTTT
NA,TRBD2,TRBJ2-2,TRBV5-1,CASSSGLAHLENTGELFF,TGCGCCAGCAGCTCGGGACTAGCGCACCTAGAGAACACCGGGGAGCTGTTTTTT
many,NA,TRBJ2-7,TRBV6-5,CATFGLSYEQYF,TGTGCCACCTTCGGACTTTCCTACGAGCAGTACTTC